These T cell receptor beta chains were read from a single sample in a study of T cells expressing NK-cell markers. One entry per CDR3 protein, without DNA, is what TCRdb gives after re-calling the 5' RACE reads. Here the sample table reports about 550,000 distinct CDR3 sequences. The sequencing input was blood T cells: a sorted CD56 or NKG2C T cell subset, CD4+ or CD8+ T cells, or bulk PBMC T cells (not recorded which). The receptor set was obtained from a man aged 18 to 29 in good health. Each CDR3 is given with its conserved first and last residue. Fields, in order: V gene, J gene, CDR3 protein.

TRBV29-1	TRBJ1-3	CSVEEDRAGNTIYF
TRBV12-3/TRBV12-4	TRBJ1-5	CASSTRLLQSNQPQHF
TRBV6-6	TRBJ2-3	CASVAGSTDTQYF
TRBV12-3/TRBV12-4	TRBJ2-6	CASLDPGHTSPGANVLTF
TRBV11-2	TRBJ2-5	CASLGLRGRETQYF
TRBV4-2	TRBJ2-1	CASSQDMGLGRGYNEQFF
TRBV9	TRBJ2-7	CASSVEEGIYEQYF
TRBV12-3/TRBV12-4	TRBJ1-1	CASSKDWNTEAFF
TRBV6-1	TRBJ2-3	CASTGRLGQDTDTQYF
TRBV15	TRBJ2-7	CATSRDGGARLGDRYF
TRBV18	TRBJ2-1	CASSDERRGGRTSYNEQFF
TRBV27	TRBJ2-7	CASRRQLAGEDYEQYF
TRBV7-2	TRBJ2-1	CASSLVSGLQYDNEQFF
TRBV4-1	TRBJ1-2	CASSSLSGAQDGYTF
TRBV20-1	TRBJ2-1	CSAREVNNEQFF
TRBV27	TRBJ2-2	CASSSPNFFTAGELFF
TRBV18	TRBJ2-7	CASSPISSGGDRAYEQYF
TRBV12-3/TRBV12-4	TRBJ2-7	CASSPTSGPYEQYF
TRBV9	TRBJ2-7	CASSVGWGLAEQYF
TRBV12-3/TRBV12-4	TRBJ1-5	CASSLRSLGGQPQHF
TRBV12-3/TRBV12-4	TRBJ1-5	CASRLNSGVHQPQHF
TRBV7-8	TRBJ2-5	CASSSQNRAQETQYF
TRBV14	TRBJ2-3	CASSQAGARDTQYF
TRBV11-2	TRBJ2-2	CASSRNRGVGGELFF
TRBV6-5	TRBJ2-6	CASTYYEALSGANVLTF
TRBV6-4	TRBJ2-3	CASSAHGGSTDTQYF
TRBV29-1	TRBJ2-1	CSVAHLVGAEQFF
TRBV4-1	TRBJ2-3	CASRGGLTSTDTQYF
TRBV25-1	TRBJ1-2	CASSDVGTGYTF
TRBV12-3/TRBV12-4	TRBJ1-1	CASSPPQTGNTEAFF
TRBV5-5	TRBJ2-3	CASSLEIGRGGTDTQYF
TRBV20-1	TRBJ2-5	CSAEDSKTQYF
TRBV3-1	TRBJ2-1	CASSSIHEQFF
TRBV11-1	TRBJ1-4	CASSTRTGRNEKLFF
TRBV11-3	TRBJ2-2	CASSPGQLLYTGELFF
TRBV5-1	TRBJ1-1	CASSFGGSDREAFF
TRBV7-2	TRBJ1-4	CASSLAPVGDEKLFF
TRBV5-1	TRBJ2-2	CASSVTGSNTGELFF
TRBV3-1	TRBJ2-5	CASRGTGDGETQYF
TRBV6-1	TRBJ2-5	CASSEALHGSGVQETQYF
TRBV20-1	TRBJ2-3	CSASSGTSGSYTQYF
TRBV7-2	TRBJ1-3	CASSSTPFPGNTIYF
TRBV30	TRBJ2-1	CASGIGNEQFF
TRBV20-1	TRBJ2-3	CSARGTGASTQYF
TRBV10-1	TRBJ2-5	CASSGSAGAGETQYF
TRBV15	TRBJ2-7	CATSIKVGYYEQYF
TRBV20-1	TRBJ2-3	CSAGGGLAGTDTQYF
TRBV5-1	TRBJ2-1	CASSAGQDQTAGQFF
TRBV5-1	TRBJ2-1	CASSPQTRRTSEQFF
TRBV12-3/TRBV12-4	TRBJ2-7	CASSISGRPEQYF
TRBV27	TRBJ1-6	CASSPRSRDSPLHF
TRBV27	TRBJ2-7	CASSFQGTIYEQYF
TRBV27	TRBJ2-5	CASSSTGEAQYF
TRBV4-3	TRBJ1-6	CASSQADRDSPLHF
TRBV5-1	TRBJ2-3	CASSLGEWESTDTQYF